This T cell receptor (beta chain) was documented in a study of cytomegalovirus exposure and HLA in healthy donors. Study in general: The roughly 110 validation repertoires were produced on the same platform as the roughly 720 repertoires of the first cohort. This was reported in a later analysis.

The study, taken as a whole, reports: Cytomegalovirus-associated TCR beta chains were listed, numbering some 180.

This CDR3 has 13 amino acids. The V end lost 8 bases, the J end lost 0 bases, and 8 bases lay between the germline ends. Germline V gives CDR1 SNHLY, CDR2 FYNNEI. Only in-frame clones appear in the TCRdb table, and some are missing; sequencing was by immunoSEQ multiplex PCR. The table has about 240,000 clones, about 86% seen once. With respect to this clone: Its antigen is currently unknown.

This TCR came from a young woman in good health and CMV-seropositive. Source material: PBMCs. The chain uses TRBV2 and TRBJ1-5; D possibly corresponds to TRBD1 (5 bases). Here the CDR3 DNA reads TGTGCCAGCGAGCAGGGTAGCAATCAGCCCCAGCATTTT. Protein: CASEQGSNQPQHF.